The T cell receptor beta chain described here comes from a study of T-cell reconstitution after alpha-beta-depleted transplantation in children. Germline values: CDR1 SEHNR, CDR2 FQNEAQ (reference sequence). This CDR3 has 15 residues. V trimming: 5 bases; J trimming: 10 bases; junction bases outside the gene matches: 12. TCRbeta library construction was performed incorporating unique molecular identifiers. TCRdb called the PCR reads again in MiXCR, with one record for every CDR3 protein. In the table there are hundreds of thousands of distinct CDR3 sequences, roughly 14% of which are singletons. The material was PBMCs, obtained before TCRalphabeta/CD19-depleted stem cell transplant. This sequence was found in a girl aged 2-10 years with congenital amegakaryocytic thrombocytopenia, due to receive a stem cell transplant. This chain links TRBV7-9 with TRBJ2-1; 9 positions agree with TRBD2. In DNA, the CDR3 is TGTGCCAGCAGCCTGGGACTAGCCGAAACAAGGGAGCAGTTCTTC. Translated, it gives CASSLGLAETREQFF.